The entry below gives a single TCR beta chain sequence along with its context. Its antigen is unknown. Sample time point: blood from clinic visit 5 months post-surgery; TSC patient then seizure free. The data are from a study of brain T cells in children with intractable seizures. The V gene's germline CDR1 is MDHEN and CDR2 SYDVKM. The CDR3 is 12 residues long. V lost 4 bases and J lost 5, with 8 bases in between. Repertoires were generated with immunoSEQ multiplex PCR, while TCRdb's copy carries only in-frame clones and drops some. The sample lists under 400,000 clones; over 90% were seen once. Overall study results and limits: Patients' HCMV serostatus was unknown; virus specificity rests on CDR3 similarity alone.

The chain uses TRBV28 and TRBJ1-2; D might be TRBD1 (5 bases). The sample consisted of peripheral blood, taken 5 to 6 months after surgery. The clonotype originates from a boy in the first two years of life with tuberous sclerosis and intractable seizures. In DNA, the CDR3 is TGTGCCAGCAGTTCGGGGGGGTATGGCTACACCTTC. This sequence encodes CASSSGGYGYTF.